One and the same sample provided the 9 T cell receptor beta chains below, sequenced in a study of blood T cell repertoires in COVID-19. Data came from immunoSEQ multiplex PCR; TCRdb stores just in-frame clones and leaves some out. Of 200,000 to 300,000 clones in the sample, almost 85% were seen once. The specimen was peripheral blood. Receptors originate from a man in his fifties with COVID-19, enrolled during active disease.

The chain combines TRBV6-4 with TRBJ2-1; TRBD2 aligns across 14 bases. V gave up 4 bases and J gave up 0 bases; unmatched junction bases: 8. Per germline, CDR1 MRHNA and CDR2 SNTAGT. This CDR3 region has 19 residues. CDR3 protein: CASSGPGLAGESSYNEQFF. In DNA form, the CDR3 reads TGTGCCAGCAGTGGCCCGGGACTAGCGGGGGAAAGCTCCTACAATGAGCAGTTCTTC.

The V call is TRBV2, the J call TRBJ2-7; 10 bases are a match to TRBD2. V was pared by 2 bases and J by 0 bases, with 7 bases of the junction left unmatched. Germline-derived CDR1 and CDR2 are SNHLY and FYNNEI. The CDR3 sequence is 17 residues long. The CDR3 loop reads CASSEIWSSGGSYEQYF. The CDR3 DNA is TGTGCCAGCAGTGAAATATGGTCTAGCGGGGGCTCCTACGAGCAGTACTTC.

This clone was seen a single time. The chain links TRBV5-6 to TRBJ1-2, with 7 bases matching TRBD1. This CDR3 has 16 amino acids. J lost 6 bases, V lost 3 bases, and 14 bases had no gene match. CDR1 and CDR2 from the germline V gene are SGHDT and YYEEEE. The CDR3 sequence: CASSSTPDRPGHGYTF. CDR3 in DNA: TGTGCCAGCAGCTCCACACCGGACAGGCCCGGGCATGGCTACACCTTC.

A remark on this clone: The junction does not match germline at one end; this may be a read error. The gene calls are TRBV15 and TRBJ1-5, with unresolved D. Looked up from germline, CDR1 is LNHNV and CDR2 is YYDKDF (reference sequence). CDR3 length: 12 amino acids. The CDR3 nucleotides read TGTGCCACCAGCACGGTAAATCCGCCCCAGCATTTT. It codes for CATSTVNPPQHF.

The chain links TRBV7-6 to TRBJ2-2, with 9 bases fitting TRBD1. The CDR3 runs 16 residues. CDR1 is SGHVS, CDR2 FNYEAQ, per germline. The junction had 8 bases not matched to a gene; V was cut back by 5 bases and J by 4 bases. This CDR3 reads CASSREGQGLTGELFF. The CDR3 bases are TGTGCCAGCAGCAGAGAGGGACAGGGACTCACCGGGGAGCTGTTTTTT.

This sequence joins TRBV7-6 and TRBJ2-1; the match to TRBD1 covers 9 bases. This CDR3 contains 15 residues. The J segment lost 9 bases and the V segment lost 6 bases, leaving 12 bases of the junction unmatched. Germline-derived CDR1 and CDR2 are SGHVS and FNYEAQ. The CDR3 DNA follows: TGTGCCAGCAGGGCCAGGGACAGGGTAATCGGTGAGCAGTTCTTC. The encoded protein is CASRARDRVIGEQFF.

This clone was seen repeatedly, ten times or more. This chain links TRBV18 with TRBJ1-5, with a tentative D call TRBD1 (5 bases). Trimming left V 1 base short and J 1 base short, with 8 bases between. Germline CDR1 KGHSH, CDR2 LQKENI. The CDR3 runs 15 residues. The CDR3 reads CASSPRGGSNQPQHF. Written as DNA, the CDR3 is TGTGCCAGCTCACCACGGGGGGGGAGCAATCAGCCCCAGCATTTT.

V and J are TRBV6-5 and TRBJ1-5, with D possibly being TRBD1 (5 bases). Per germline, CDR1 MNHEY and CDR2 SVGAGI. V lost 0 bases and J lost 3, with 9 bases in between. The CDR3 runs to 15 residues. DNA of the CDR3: TGTGCCAGCAGTTACTCGCCAGGGAACAATCAGCCCCAGCATTTT. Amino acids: CASSYSPGNNQPQHF.

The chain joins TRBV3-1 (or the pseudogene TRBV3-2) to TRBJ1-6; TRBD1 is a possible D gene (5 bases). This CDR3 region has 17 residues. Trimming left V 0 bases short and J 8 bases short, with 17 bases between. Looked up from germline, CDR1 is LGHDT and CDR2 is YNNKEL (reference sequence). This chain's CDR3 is CASSQDFGVGGDSPLHF. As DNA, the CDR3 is TGTGCCAGCAGCCAAGATTTCGGGGTGGGGGGTGATTCACCCCTCCACTTT.